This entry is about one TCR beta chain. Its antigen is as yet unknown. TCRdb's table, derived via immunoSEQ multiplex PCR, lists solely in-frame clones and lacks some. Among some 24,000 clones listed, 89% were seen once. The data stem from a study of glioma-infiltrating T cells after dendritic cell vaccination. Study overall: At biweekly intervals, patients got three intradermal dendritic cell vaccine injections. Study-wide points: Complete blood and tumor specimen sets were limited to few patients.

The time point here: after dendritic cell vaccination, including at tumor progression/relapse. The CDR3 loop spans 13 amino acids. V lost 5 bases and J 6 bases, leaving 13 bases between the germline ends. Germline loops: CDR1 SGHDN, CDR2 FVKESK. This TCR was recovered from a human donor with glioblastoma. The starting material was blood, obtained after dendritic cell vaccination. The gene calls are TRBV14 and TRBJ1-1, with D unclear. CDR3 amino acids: CASSESLVAEAFF. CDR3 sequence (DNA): TGTGCCAGCAGCGAGTCGTTGGTCGCTGAAGCTTTCTTT.